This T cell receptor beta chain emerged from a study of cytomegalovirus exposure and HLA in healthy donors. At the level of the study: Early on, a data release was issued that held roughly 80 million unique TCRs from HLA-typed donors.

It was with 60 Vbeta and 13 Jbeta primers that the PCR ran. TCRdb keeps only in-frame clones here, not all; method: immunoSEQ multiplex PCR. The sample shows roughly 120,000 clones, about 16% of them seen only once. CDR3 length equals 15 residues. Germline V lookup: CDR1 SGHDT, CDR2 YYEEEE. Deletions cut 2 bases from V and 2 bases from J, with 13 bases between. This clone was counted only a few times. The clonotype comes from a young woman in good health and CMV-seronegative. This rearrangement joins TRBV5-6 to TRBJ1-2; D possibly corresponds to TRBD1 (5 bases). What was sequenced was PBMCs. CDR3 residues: CASSFYWGGNYGYTF. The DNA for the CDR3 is TGTGCCAGCAGCTTCTACTGGGGGGGGAACTATGGCTACACCTTC.